The T cell receptor (beta chain) described here comes from a study of blood T cell repertoires in COVID-19. In assigning cohorts, the study relied on participant-reported clinical history. Germline CDR1 is MNHEY and CDR2 is SMNVEV (reference sequence). V gave up 2 bases and J gave up 7 bases, with 9 bases separating them. This CDR3 is built from 13 residues. Sequencing was performed with immunoSEQ multiplex PCR; in TCRdb, only in-frame clones are kept and a portion is missing. The repertoire holds 350,000 to 550,000 clones, more than 80% seen once, with around 1.1% in the top ten. The sequencing input was PBMCs or T cells enriched from blood (not recorded which). This sequence joins TRBV27 and TRBJ1-5, with D uncertain. This receptor was identified in a man aged 25-45 years who had recovered from COVID-19. CDR3 DNA sequence: TGTGCCAGCAGTTTAACGGGGATCCAGCCCCAGCATTTT. Its protein product is CASSLTGIQPQHF.